This TCR beta chain was sequenced for a study of lymphopenia after photon versus proton radiotherapy. From germline, CDR1 is SGHTA and CDR2 FQGNSA. J was trimmed by 0 bases and V by 5 bases; bases with no gene match: 7. This CDR3 has 15 residues. Method: immunoSEQ multiplex PCR; TCRdb's copy keeps in-frame clones and lacks some. The sample records approximately 45,000 clones, approximately 85% being singletons. The starting material was peripheral blood, obtained from a patient treated with photon-based radiotherapy. The source of this sequence is a man aged 35 to 55 with gastric cancer. The chain uses TRBV7-2 and TRBJ2-7; 7 bases map to TRBD2. CDR3 protein: CASSRGGVSSYEQYF. For the CDR3, the DNA is TGTGCCAGCAGCCGCGGGGGTGTGAGCTCCTACGAGCAGTACTTC.